This TCR beta chain was recorded in a study of T cell changes during pregnancy in multiple sclerosis. Data came from immunoSEQ multiplex PCR; TCRdb stores just in-frame clones and leaves some out. The sample holds tens of thousands of clones, approximately 94% seen once. V lost 1 base and J lost 3; bases outside the gene matches: 3. The V gene's germline CDR1 is SGHAT and CDR2 FQDESV (reference sequence). The CDR3 consists of 14 residues. The V gene is TRBV11-1, the J gene TRBJ2-7; 7 bases match TRBD1. Sample: CD8+ T cells from peripheral blood mononuclear cells, taken after pregnancy. The sequence was collected from a female donor with multiple sclerosis, enrolled in a pregnancy study. Here the CDR3 DNA reads TGTGCCAGCAGCTTAGTGTCAGGGGGCTACGAGCAGTACTTC. Its translation: CASSLVSGGYEQYF.